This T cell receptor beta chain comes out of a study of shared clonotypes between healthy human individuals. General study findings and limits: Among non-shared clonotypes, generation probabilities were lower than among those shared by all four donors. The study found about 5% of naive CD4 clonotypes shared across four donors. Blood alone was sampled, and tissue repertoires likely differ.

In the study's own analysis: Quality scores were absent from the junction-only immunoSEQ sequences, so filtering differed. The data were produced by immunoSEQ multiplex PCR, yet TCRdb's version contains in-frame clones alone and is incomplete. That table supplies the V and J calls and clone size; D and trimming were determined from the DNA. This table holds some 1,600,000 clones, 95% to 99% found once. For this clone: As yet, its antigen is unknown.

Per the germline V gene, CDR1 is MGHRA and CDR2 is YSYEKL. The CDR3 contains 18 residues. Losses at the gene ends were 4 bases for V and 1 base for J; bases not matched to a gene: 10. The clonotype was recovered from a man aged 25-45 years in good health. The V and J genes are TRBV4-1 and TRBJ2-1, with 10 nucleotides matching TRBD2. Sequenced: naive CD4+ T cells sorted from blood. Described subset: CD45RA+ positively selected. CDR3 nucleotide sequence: TGCGCCAGCAGCCTACAAGCGGGAGGGCCGGGATCCTACAATGAGCAGTTCTTC. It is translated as CASSLQAGGPGSYNEQFF.